The entry below gives a single TCR beta chain sequence along with its context. Only in-frame clones appear in the TCRdb table, and some are missing; sequencing was by immunoSEQ multiplex PCR. The table includes approximately 70,000 clones, roughly 92% detected once. Germline values: CDR1 MNHEY, CDR2 SMNVEV (reference sequence). Germline trimming cut 6 bases from V and 2 bases from J; bases unmatched to any gene: 3. The CDR3 length is 14 residues. The sample belongs to a study of technical replicates of blood from a few donors. The sample was T cells isolated from PBMCs. The V gene is TRBV27, the J gene TRBJ2-7, with 11 bases that match TRBD1. The source is a human donor in good health. The CDR3 DNA reads as TGTGCCAGCAGGAGGGGACAGGGGGCCTACGAGCAGTACTTC. Amino acids: CASRRGQGAYEQYF.